A selection of T cell receptor beta chains follows, all from one sample in a study of blood T cell repertoires in COVID-19. The assay was immunoSEQ multiplex PCR, and TCRdb's table has in-frame clones only and misses some. The sample lists roughly 240,000 clones; 84% were seen once. The sequencing input was peripheral blood. These receptors originate from a man in his forties who had recovered from COVID-19. Each CDR3 is given with its conserved first and last residue. The order of the fields is J gene, V gene, CDR3 protein.

TRBJ2-2 TRBV4-1 CASSRGQLITNTGELFF
TRBJ2-1 TRBV7-2 CASSLDPSSNEQFF
TRBJ1-2 TRBV6-6 CASALGDYGYTF
TRBJ1-6 TRBV19 CASTPLTGQSPLHF
TRBJ1-1 TRBV4-1 CASGPRTNTEAFF
TRBJ1-5 TRBV19 CASSIVPGSNQPQHF
TRBJ2-1 TRBV12-5 CASGSLSTNAVF
TRBJ1-1 TRBV18 CASSPPTRDTEAFF
TRBJ2-3 TRBV3-1/TRBV3-2 CASGGGASEDTQYF
TRBJ2-7 TRBV7-2 CASSLIPQGNEQYF
TRBJ1-3 TRBV6-5 CASSYGVGASGNTIYF
TRBJ2-3 TRBV7-2 CASSPIAVSTDTQYF
TRBJ1-2 TRBV25-1 CASSAAFRGYTF
TRBJ2-7 TRBV10-2 CASSSGQGTEQYF
TRBJ2-1 TRBV5-1 CASSLNGYNEQFF
TRBJ1-2 TRBV5-1 CASSYRDRGGYTF
TRBJ2-7 TRBV10-3 CAISEDRGNEQYF
TRBJ1-1 TRBV7-6 CASRINRGENTEAFF
TRBJ2-3 TRBV7-9 CASSRLAGALDTQYF
TRBJ2-7 TRBV28 CASTTSDSSYEQYF
TRBJ1-2 TRBV7-2 CASSLDRGGNYGYTF
TRBJ2-3 TRBV6-4 CASSGDFGGSQYF
TRBJ2-6 TRBV7-9 CASSTSTSAAGANVLTF
TRBJ2-5 TRBV2 CASSGQGVETQYF
TRBJ2-1 TRBV10-3 CAISESSGRVDEQFF
TRBJ2-1 TRBV19 CASSPRFGGAWSYNEQFF